These 18 T cell receptor beta chains were sequenced from one sample in a study of shared clonotypes between healthy human individuals (dated by TCRdb to about 2020). Libraries came from the immunoSEQ multiplex PCR assay. Drawn from immuneACCESS, this table holds only the in-frame rearrangements with V and J called that TCRdb kept. Clones are partly lost; checked studies trace under half to an unresolved V gene and leave the rest unexplained. This sample comprises 2 million to 2.5 million clones, around 92% of them detected only once. Approximately 0.41% of the sample rests with the top ten. Sequencing was performed on naive CD4+ T cells from PBMCs. Explained via the paper, the cell subset or site label denotes: CD45RA+ positively selected. The receptors originated from a man aged 18 to 29 in good health. Some clones in this sample may be carry-over from other donors' samples.

The gene calls are TRBV10-3 and TRBJ2-7; 12 bases line up with TRBD1. The CDR3 covers 19 residues. CDR1 is ENHRY, CDR2 SYGVKD, per germline. V lost 6 bases to trimming and J lost 3 bases; unmatched junction nucleotides: 18. CDR3 protein: CAIRTQPGQGAASNYEQYF. The CDR3 region has the DNA TGTGCCATCAGAACCCAACCGGGACAGGGGGCGGCAAGTAACTACGAGCAGTACTTC.

The J gene is TRBJ1-4, the V gene TRBV28; perhaps TRBD1 as D (6 bases). Germline-derived CDR1 and CDR2 are MDHEN and SYDVKM. V lost 5 bases, J lost 3 bases, and 13 bases lay in between. The CDR3 sequence is 15 residues long. The DNA for the CDR3 is TGTGCCAGCAGTCCCCGGGGGACACCTAATGAAAAACTGTTTTTT. Encoded protein: CASSPRGTPNEKLFF.

The rearrangement uses TRBV7-3 and TRBJ2-3, with 9 bases matching TRBD2. The CDR3 totals 16 residues. The V gene's germline CDR1 is SGHTA and CDR2 FQGTGA. The V segment lost 1 base and the J segment 4 bases; nucleotides outside the gene matches: 6. This chain's CDR3 is CASSLNAGGPSDTQYF. For the CDR3, the DNA is TGTGCCAGCAGCTTAAATGCGGGAGGGCCTTCAGATACGCAGTATTTT. The complete variable domain, with remaining parts taken from reference TRBV7-3 and TRBJ2-3, reads GAGVSQTPSNKVTEKGKYVELRCDPISGHTALYWYRQSLGQGPEFLIYFQGTGAADDSGLPNDRFFAVRPEGSVSTLKIQRTERGDSAVYLCASSLNAGGPSDTQYFGPGTRLTVL.

This chain connects TRBV11-2 to TRBJ2-1, with TRBD2 identical over 16 bases. The CDR3 extends over 14 amino acids. Trimming cost V 5 bases and J 13 bases; bases outside gene matches: 5. Germline-derived CDR1 and CDR2 are SGHAT and FQNNGV. CDR3 residues: CASSRGLAGGFQFF. The CDR3 DNA follows: TGTGCCAGCAGCCGGGGACTAGCGGGAGGGTTTCAGTTCTTC.

The V gene is TRBV5-1, the J gene TRBJ2-1; D ambiguous. The CDR3 totals 14 residues. Trimming stripped 3 bases from V and 6 bases from J, with 13 bases between. Germline CDR1 SGHRS, CDR2 YFSETQ. The CDR3 here is CASSSSTTINEQFF. The DNA of the CDR3 is TGCGCCAGCAGCTCCTCGACCACGATCAATGAGCAGTTCTTC. The full variable domain, its missing parts supplied by reference TRBV5-1 and TRBJ2-1, is KAGVTQTPRYLIKTRGQQVTLSCSPISGHRSVSWYQQTPGQGLQFLFEYFSETQRNKGNFPGRFSGRQFSNSRSEMNVSTLELGDSALYLCASSSSTTINEQFFGPGTRLTVL.

The rearrangement uses TRBV25-1 and TRBJ2-1; 12 nucleotides line up with TRBD2. V gave up 2 bases and J gave up 1 base; unmatched junction bases: 6. This CDR3 contains 18 residues. Germline V gene lookup returns CDR1 MGHDK and CDR2 SYGVNS. Written as DNA, the CDR3 is TGTGCCAGCAGTGAACACCCGGGACTAGCGGGTTCCTACAATGAGCAGTTCTTC. Amino acid sequence: CASSEHPGLAGSYNEQFF. The whole variable domain, remainder taken from reference TRBV25-1 and TRBJ2-1, is EADIYQTPRYLVIGTGKKITLECSQTMGHDKMYWYQQDPGMELHLIHYSYGVNSTEKGDLSSESTVSRIRTEHFPLTLESARPSHTSQYLCASSEHPGLAGSYNEQFFGPGTRLTVL.

CDR3 in amino acids: CASSFRPGQGSVKEQFF. CDR3 DNA sequence: TGTGCCAGCAGTTTTCGCCCGGGACAGGGGAGTGTAAAAGAGCAGTTCTTC. The V call is TRBV6-4, the J call TRBJ2-1; 10 bases map to TRBD1. V trimming: 5 bases; J trimming: 10 bases; junction bases outside the gene matches: 17. CDR1 and CDR2 (germline): MRHNA, SNTAGT. The CDR3 extends over 17 amino acids.

V usage is TRBV12-5 and J usage is TRBJ2-1; unclear D gene. CDR3 size: 14 residues. Germline CDR1 and CDR2: LGHNT and FRNRAP. Between the trimmed V and J ends, which lost 6 bases and 6 bases, there was a span of 15 bases. CDR3 loop: CASGLGRAINEQFF. Written as DNA, the CDR3 is TGTGCTAGTGGACTCGGACGGGCCATCAATGAGCAGTTCTTC. Drawing the rest from reference TRBV12-5 and TRBJ2-1, the complete variable domain is DARVTQTPRHKVTEMGQEVTMRCQPILGHNTVFWYRQTMMQGLELLAYFRNRAPLDDSGMPKDRFSAEMPDATLATLKIQPSEPRDSAVYFCASGLGRAINEQFFGPGTRLTVL.

The gene calls are TRBV7-5 and TRBJ1-5; TRBD1, the D gene given by the table, was not confirmed from the DNA. TRBV7-5 is recorded as a pseudogene. The length of the CDR3 is 15 residues. The CDR3 nucleotides are TGTGTCAGAAGCACTCAGACAGGCCCCAATCAGCCCCAGCATTTT. The encoded protein is CVRSTQTGPNQPQHF.

The chain combines TRBV7-8 with TRBJ1-2; possibly TRBD1 for D (6 bases). The CDR3 totals 14 residues. Germline values: CDR1 SGHVS, CDR2 FQNEAQ. The germline V and J ends were trimmed by 0 bases and 3 bases, with 8 bases remaining between them. CDR3 loop: CASSLAGQDYGYTF. The DNA of the CDR3 is TGTGCCAGCAGCTTAGCGGGACAAGACTATGGCTACACCTTC.

This chain links TRBV28 with TRBJ2-7, with 8 bases fitting TRBD1. The CDR3 runs to 15 residues. Germline trimming cut 6 bases from V and 1 base from J; bases unmatched to any gene: 8. CDR1 and CDR2 (germline): MDHEN, SYDVKM. The chain's CDR3 is CASSSTGGVSYEQYF. CDR3 DNA: TGTGCCAGCAGCAGTACAGGGGGAGTTTCCTACGAGCAGTACTTC.

The chain combines TRBV27 with TRBJ2-2; D is ambiguous. Germline V gene sequence: CDR1 MNHEY, CDR2 SMNVEV (reference sequence). Trimming pared 3 bases from V and 4 bases from J, leaving 6 bases between. The CDR3 runs to 13 residues. The CDR3 region is CASSFQSTGELFF. CDR3 in DNA: TGTGCCAGCAGTTTCCAGAGCACCGGGGAGCTGTTTTTT.

This chain links TRBV25-1 with TRBJ1-2; TRBD1 might be the D (5 bases). V lost 7 bases and J lost 1, with 13 bases in between. This CDR3 comprises 14 residues. CDR1 MGHDK and CDR2 SYGVNS come from the germline V gene. The CDR3 region has the DNA TGTGCCAGCACCGGGGGGACGGGTAACTATGGCTACACCTTC. Its protein is CASTGGTGNYGYTF.

V is TRBV19 and J is TRBJ1-5; D is unresolved. From germline, CDR1 is LNHDA and CDR2 SQIVND (reference sequence). Trimming took off 7 bases at V and 6 bases at J, with 19 bases between the two ends. The CDR3 length is 15 residues. In DNA form, the CDR3 reads TGTGCCAGTACCACGTTATCGGCACAAGGTCAGCCCCAGCATTTT. Translating it yields CASTTLSAQGQPQHF.

Comment on this clone: In the same sample, other DNA sequences code for this CDR3. The V call is TRBV7-9, the J call TRBJ1-2; the match to TRBD1 covers 8 bases. The germline CDR1 and CDR2 sequences are SEHNR and FQNEAQ (reference sequence). The CDR3 is 14 residues long. Losses at the gene ends were 3 bases for V and 2 bases for J; bases not matched to a gene: 2. CDR3 sequence reads: CASSFTGGNYGYTF. CDR3 in DNA: TGTGCCAGCAGCTTCACAGGGGGAAACTATGGCTACACCTTC. The whole variable domain, filled in from reference TRBV7-9 and TRBJ1-2, reads DTGVSQNPRHKITKRGQNVTFRCDPISEHNRLYWYRQTLGQGPEFLTYFQNEAQLEKSRLLSDRFSAERPKGSFSTLEIQRTEQGDSAMYLCASSFTGGNYGYTFGSGTRLTVV.

The chain employs TRBV4-1 and TRBJ2-1, with TRBD2 identical over 8 bases. V shed 4 bases and J 6 bases; nucleotides not matched to a gene: 17. Germline assignment: CDR1 MGHRA and CDR2 YSYEKL. CDR3 length: 18 residues. The CDR3 DNA reads TGCGCCAGCAGCCGCACCGCCTTGGCGGGGGGAGAAGTCAATGAGCAGTTCTTC. Encoded protein: CASSRTALAGGEVNEQFF.

The rearrangement links TRBV5-8 to TRBJ2-7; D remains unclear. Trimming pared 3 bases from V and 5 bases from J, leaving 18 bases between. The CDR3 spans 15 residues. The germline V gene encodes CDR1 SGHTS and CDR2 YDEGEE. The CDR3 here is CASSWRPRKGHEQYF. The DNA of the CDR3 is TGTGCCAGCAGCTGGAGACCTAGAAAAGGGCACGAGCAGTACTTC.

The chain joins TRBV14 to TRBJ2-1, with 7 bases identical to TRBD1. CDR1 is SGHDN, CDR2 FVKESK, per germline. The CDR3 is made up of 14 amino acids. The V gene end was trimmed by 8 bases and the J gene end by 4 bases; junction bases not matched to a gene: 8. CDR3 in DNA: TGTGCCAGCGCCGGACAGGCGGTATACAATGAGCAGTTCTTC. It codes for CASAGQAVYNEQFF.